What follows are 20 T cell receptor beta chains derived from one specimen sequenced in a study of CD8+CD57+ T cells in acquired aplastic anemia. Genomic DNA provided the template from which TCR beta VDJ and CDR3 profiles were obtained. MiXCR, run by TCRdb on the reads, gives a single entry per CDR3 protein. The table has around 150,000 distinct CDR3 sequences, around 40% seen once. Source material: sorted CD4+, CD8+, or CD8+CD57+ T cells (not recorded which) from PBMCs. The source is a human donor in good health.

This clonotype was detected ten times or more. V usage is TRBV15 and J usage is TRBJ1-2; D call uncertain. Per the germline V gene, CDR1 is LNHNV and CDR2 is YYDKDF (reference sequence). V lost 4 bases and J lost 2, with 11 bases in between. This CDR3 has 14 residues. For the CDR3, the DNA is TGTGCCACCAGCAAGCTGGGAAACAACTATGGCTACACCTTC. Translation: CATSKLGNNYGYTF.

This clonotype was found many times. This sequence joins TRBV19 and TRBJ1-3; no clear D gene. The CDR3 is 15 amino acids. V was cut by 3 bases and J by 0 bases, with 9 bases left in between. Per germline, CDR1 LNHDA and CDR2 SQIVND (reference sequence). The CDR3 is CASSMILLSGNTIYF. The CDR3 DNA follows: TGTGCCAGTAGTATGATCTTACTCTCTGGAAACACCATATATTTT.

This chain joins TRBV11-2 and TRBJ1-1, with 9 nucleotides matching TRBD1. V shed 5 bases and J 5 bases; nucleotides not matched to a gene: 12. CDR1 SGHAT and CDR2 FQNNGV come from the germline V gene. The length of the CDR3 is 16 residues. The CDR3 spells CASSREPYRGRTEAFF. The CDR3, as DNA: TGTGCCAGCAGCCGCGAGCCCTACAGGGGGCGGACTGAAGCTTTCTTT.

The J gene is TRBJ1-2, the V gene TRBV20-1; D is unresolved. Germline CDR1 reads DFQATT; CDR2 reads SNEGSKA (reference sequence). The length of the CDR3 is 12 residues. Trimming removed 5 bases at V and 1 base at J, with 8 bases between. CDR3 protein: CSAPTGNYGYTF. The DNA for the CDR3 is TGCAGTGCTCCTACGGGTAACTATGGCTACACCTTC.

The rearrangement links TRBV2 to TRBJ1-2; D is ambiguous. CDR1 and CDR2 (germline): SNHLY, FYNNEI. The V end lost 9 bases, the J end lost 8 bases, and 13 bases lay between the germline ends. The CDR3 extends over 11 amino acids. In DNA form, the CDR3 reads TGTGCCAGACCAGACATCGGCGGCTACACCTTC. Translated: CARPDIGGYTF. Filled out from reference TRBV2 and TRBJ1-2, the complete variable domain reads EPEVTQTPSHQVTQMGQEVILRCVPISNHLYFYWYRQILGQKVEFLVSFYNNEISEKSEIFDDQFSVERPDGSNFTLKIRSTKLEDSAMYFCARPDIGGYTFGSGTRLTVV.

DNA of the CDR3: TGCAGTGCGGACAGGAATTCACCCCTCCACTTT. This sequence encodes CSADRNSPLHF. The rearrangement uses TRBV20-1 and TRBJ1-6; 7 bases match TRBD1. V dropped 6 bases and J dropped 7; count of bases not matched to a gene: 0. The CDR3 spans 11 residues. Germline loops: CDR1 DFQATT, CDR2 SNEGSKA (reference sequence).

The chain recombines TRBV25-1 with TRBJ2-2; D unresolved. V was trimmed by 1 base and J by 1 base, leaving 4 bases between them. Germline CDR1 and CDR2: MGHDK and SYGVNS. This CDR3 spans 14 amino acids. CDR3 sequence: CASSEFGNTGELFF. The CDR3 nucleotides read TGTGCCAGCAGTGAATTCGGGAACACCGGGGAGCTGTTTTTT.

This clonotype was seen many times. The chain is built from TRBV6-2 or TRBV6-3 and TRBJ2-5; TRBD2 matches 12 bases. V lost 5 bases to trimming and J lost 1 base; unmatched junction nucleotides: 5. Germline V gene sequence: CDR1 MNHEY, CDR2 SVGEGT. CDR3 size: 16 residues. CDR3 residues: CASSPLAGGRQETQYF. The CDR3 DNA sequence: TGTGCCAGCAGTCCCCTAGCGGGGGGGCGCCAAGAGACCCAGTACTTC.

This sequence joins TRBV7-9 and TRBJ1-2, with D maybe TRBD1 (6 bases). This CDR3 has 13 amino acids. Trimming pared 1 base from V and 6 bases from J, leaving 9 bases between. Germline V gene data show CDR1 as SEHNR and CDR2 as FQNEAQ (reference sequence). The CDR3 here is CASSLGRGDGYTF. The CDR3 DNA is TGTGCCAGCAGCTTAGGCAGGGGCGATGGCTACACCTTC.

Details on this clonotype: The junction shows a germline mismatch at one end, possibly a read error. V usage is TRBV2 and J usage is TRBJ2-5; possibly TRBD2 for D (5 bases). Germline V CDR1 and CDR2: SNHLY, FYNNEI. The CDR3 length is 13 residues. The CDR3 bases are TGTGCTAGCAGTGAGGGTTTAGGAGAGACCCAGTACTTC. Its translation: CASSEGLGETQYF.

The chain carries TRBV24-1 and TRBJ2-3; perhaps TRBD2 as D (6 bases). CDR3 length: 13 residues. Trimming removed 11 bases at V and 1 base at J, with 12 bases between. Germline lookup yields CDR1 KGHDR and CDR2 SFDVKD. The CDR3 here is CAIGSGGTDTQYF. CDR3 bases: TGTGCCATAGGGTCGGGAGGCACAGATACGCAGTATTTT.

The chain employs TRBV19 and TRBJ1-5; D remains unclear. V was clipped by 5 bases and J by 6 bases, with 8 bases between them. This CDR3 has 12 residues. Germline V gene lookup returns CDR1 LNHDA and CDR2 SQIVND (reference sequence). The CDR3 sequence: CASSVGIQPQHF. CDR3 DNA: TGTGCCAGTAGTGTAGGGATTCAGCCCCAGCATTTT.

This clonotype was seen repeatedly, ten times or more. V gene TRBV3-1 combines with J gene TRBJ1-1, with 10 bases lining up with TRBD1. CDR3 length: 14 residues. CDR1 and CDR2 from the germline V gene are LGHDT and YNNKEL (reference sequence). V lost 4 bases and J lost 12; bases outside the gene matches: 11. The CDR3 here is CASSRPTGGAETFF. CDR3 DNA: TGTGCCAGCAGCCGCCCGACAGGGGGCGCGGAAACTTTCTTT.

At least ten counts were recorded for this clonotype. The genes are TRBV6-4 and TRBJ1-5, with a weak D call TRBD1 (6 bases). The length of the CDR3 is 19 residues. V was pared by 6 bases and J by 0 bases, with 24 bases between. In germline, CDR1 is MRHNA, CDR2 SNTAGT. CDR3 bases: TGTGCCAGCAGCGACACAGGGCGGGGTTGGCAACCTAGCAATCAGCCCCAGCATTTT. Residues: CASSDTGRGWQPSNQPQHF.

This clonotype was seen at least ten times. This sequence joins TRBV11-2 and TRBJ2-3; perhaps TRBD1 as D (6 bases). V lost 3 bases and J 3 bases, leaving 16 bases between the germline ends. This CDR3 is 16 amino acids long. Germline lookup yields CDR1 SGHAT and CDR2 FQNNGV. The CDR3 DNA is TGTGCCAGCAGCTTTAGAAAACAGGGCCGTACAGATACGCAGTATTTT. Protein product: CASSFRKQGRTDTQYF.

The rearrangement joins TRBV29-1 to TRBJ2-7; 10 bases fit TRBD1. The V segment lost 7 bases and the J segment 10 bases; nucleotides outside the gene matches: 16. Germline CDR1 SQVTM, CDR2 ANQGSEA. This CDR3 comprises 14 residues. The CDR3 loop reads CSATVRSGTGEQYF. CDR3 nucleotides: TGCAGCGCTACCGTCCGCTCCGGGACAGGGGAACAGTACTTC.

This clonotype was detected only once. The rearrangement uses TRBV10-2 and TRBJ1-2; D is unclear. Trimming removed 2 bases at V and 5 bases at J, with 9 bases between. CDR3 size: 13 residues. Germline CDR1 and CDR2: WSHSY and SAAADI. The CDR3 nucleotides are TGCGCCAGCAGTGAGGGCAGTGGGTATGGCTACACCTTC. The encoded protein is CASSEGSGYGYTF.

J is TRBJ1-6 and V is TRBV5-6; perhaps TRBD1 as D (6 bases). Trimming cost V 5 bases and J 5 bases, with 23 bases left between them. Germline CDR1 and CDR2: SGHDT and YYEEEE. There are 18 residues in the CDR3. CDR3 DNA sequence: TGTGCCAGCAGTCGGGGTTCCAGGGGAGCTAATAATAATTCACCCCTCCACTTT. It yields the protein CASSRGSRGANNNSPLHF. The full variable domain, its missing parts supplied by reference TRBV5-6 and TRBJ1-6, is DAGVTQSPTHLIKTRGQQVTLRCSPKSGHDTVSWYQQALGQGPQFIFQYYEEEERQRGNFPDRFSGHQFPNYSSELNVNALLLGDSALYLCASSRGSRGANNNSPLHFGNGTRLTVT.

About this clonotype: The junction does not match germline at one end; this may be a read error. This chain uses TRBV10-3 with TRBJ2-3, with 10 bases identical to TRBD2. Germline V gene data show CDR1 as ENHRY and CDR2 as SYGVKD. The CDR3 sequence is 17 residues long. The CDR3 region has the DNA TGTGCCAGCAGTTATGAGGTAGCGGGGGGCAGCACAGATACGCAGTATTTT. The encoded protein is CASSYEVAGGSTDTQYF.

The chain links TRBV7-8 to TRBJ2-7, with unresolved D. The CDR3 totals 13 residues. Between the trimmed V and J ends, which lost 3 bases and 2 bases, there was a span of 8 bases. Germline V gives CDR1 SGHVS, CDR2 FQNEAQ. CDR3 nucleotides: TGTGCCAGCAGCTTTGGAACCCCCTACGAGCAGTACTTC. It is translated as CASSFGTPYEQYF. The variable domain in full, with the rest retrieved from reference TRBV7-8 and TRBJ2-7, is GAGVSQSPRYKVAKRGQDVALRCDPISGHVSLFWYQQALGQGPEFLTYFQNEAQLDKSGLPSDRFFAERPEGSVSTLKIQRTQQEDSAVYLCASSFGTPYEQYFGPGTRLTVT.